This entry describes one T cell receptor beta chain. The source of the sample is a study of blood T cell repertoires in COVID-19. Study summary: Some COVID-19 samples were acute and others convalescent; all came from the United States, Italy and Spain. T cells, B-cell-depleted T cells, or PBMCs provided the cDNA or gDNA that served as material.

Study processing details: Scientists estimated how many nucleated cells there were by amplifying reference gene primers. The table came from immunoSEQ multiplex PCR; TCRdb's copy has only in-frame clones and leaves some out. The DNA was the basis for D and trimming; V, J and clone size are from that table. Counted here are roughly 250,000 clones, about nine tenths occurring once; the ten biggest clones make up less than 5%. With 4 bases removed from V and 6 bases from J, the gap between germline ends came to 9 bases. The CDR3 is made up of 12 amino acids. Looked up from germline, CDR1 is MDHEN and CDR2 is SYDVKM.

The material sequenced was peripheral blood. This clonotype originated in a man aged 60-69 years who had recovered from COVID-19. The chain employs TRBV28 and TRBJ1-2; D ambiguous. DNA for the CDR3: TGTGCCAGCAGTTCCTCTAATGATGGCTACACCTTC. It yields the protein CASSSSNDGYTF.